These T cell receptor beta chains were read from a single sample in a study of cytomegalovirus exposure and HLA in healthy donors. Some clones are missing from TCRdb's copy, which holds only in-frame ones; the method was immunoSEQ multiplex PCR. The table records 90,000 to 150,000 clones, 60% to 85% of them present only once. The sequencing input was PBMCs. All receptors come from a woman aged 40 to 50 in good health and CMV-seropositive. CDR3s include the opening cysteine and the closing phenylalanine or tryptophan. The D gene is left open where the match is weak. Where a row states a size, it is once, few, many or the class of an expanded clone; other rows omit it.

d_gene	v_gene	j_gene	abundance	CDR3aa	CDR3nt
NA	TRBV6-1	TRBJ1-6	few	CASTLPGGPGSPLHF	TGTGCCAGCACCCTACCGGGAGGGCCAGGTTCACCCCTCCACTTT
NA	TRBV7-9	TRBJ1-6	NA	CASSWEGAEPLHF	TGTGCCAGCAGTTGGGAAGGGGCGGAACCCCTCCACTTT
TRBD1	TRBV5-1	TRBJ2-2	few	CASSLEGTGPGELFF	TGCGCCAGCAGCTTGGAGGGGACAGGTCCCGGGGAGCTGTTTTTT
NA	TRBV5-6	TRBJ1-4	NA	CASSSTGRSNEKLFF	TGTGCCAGCAGCTCTACAGGGCGATCTAATGAAAAACTGTTTTTT
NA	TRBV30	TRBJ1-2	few	CACASGRDYGYTF	TGTGCCTGTGCGTCGGGGAGGGACTATGGCTACACCTTC
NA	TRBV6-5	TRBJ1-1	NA	CASSYSGHPYTEAFF	TGTGCCAGCAGTTATTCGGGACACCCCTACACTGAAGCTTTCTTT
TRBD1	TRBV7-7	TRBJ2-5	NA	CASSSTGTGEETQYF	TGTGCTAGCAGCTCGACCGGGACAGGGGAAGAGACCCAGTACTTC
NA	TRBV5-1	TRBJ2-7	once	CASSLDPRGYEQYF	TGCGCCAGCAGCTTGGATCCCAGGGGCTACGAGCAGTACTTC
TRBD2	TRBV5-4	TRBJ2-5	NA	CASRTGLAGAQETQYF	TGTGCCAGCAGGACGGGACTAGCGGGGGCGCAAGAGACCCAGTACTTC
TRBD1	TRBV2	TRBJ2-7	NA	CASSLGQGGDF	TGTGCCAGCAGCCTTGGACAGGGAGGAGACTTC
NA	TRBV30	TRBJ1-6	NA	CAWSVLTVNSPLHF	TGTGCCTGGAGTGTACTGACAGTTAATTCACCCCTCCACTTT
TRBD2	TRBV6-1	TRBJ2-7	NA	CASSERGTSLEQYF	TGTGCCAGCAGTGAAAGGGGGACTAGTCTCGAGCAGTACTTC